One and the same sample provided the 25 T cell receptor beta chains below, sequenced in a study of CD8 T cells in ankylosing spondylitis. TCRdb itself ran the 5' RACE reads through MiXCR, one entry per CDR3 protein. Of some 250,000 distinct CDR3 sequences listed, roughly 25% are singletons. Input material: blood, either unsorted or a sorted T cell fraction (not recorded which). These receptors all stem from a male donor with ankylosing spondylitis or in good health (not recorded which).

The chain couples TRBV20-1 to TRBJ2-3; the D gene is possibly TRBD2 (5 bases). V lost 8 bases, J lost 5 bases, and 20 bases lay in between. CDR1 and CDR2 (germline): DFQATT, SNEGSKA (reference sequence). The CDR3 loop spans 14 amino acids. CDR3 residues: CSFKARAGGDTQYF. CDR3 nucleotides: TGCAGTTTTAAGGCGAGGGCAGGAGGAGATACGCAGTATTTT.

This sequence joins TRBV4-2 and TRBJ2-5, with TRBD2 matching over 9 bases. The CDR3 is 17 residues long. Trimming cost V 10 bases and J 0 bases; bases outside gene matches: 15. In germline, CDR1 is LGHNA, CDR2 YNFKEQ. CDR3 bases: TGTGCCATCGGCCCGGGGCTAGCGGGGATATACCAAGAGACCCAGTACTTC. Translating it yields CAIGPGLAGIYQETQYF.

The rearrangement uses TRBV5-1 and TRBJ2-7, with D possibly called TRBD1 or TRBD2 (5 bases each). The V end lost 5 bases, the J end lost 2 bases, and 14 bases lay between the germline ends. The CDR3 extends over 14 amino acids. Germline V gene sequence: CDR1 SGHRS, CDR2 YFSETQ. This chain's CDR3 is CASRFAGATYEQYF. The CDR3 DNA reads as TGCGCCAGCAGGTTCGCCGGGGCAACCTACGAGCAGTACTTC.

This clonotype was seen ten or more times. CDR3 bases: TGCAGTGCTAGGGCATCGGGGTGGGAGTACCGGGAGCAGTTCTTC. Translating it yields CSARASGWEYREQFF. V gene TRBV20-1 combines with J gene TRBJ2-1; D possibly corresponds to TRBD2 (5 bases). The germline V gene encodes CDR1 DFQATT and CDR2 SNEGSKA (reference sequence). V shed 3 bases and J shed 10 bases, with 22 bases lying between them. This CDR3 region has 15 residues.

This clonotype was seen ten or more times. The V and J genes are TRBV12-3 or TRBV12-4 and TRBJ2-2; a possible D gene is TRBD2 (5 bases). Trimming cost V 5 bases and J 7 bases, with 14 bases left between them. CDR3 length: 14 residues. The CDR3, as DNA: TGTGCCAGCAGTCCGCCGAGGGAGAGCGGGGAGCTGTTTTTT. Encoded protein: CASSPPRESGELFF.

The chain carries TRBV2 and TRBJ2-3; maybe TRBD2 (6 bases). The CDR3 covers 17 residues. Germline CDR1 reads SNHLY; CDR2 reads FYNNEI. The V end lost 11 bases, the J end lost 0 bases, and 24 bases lay between the germline ends. The CDR3 sequence is CAFSPGTWFSSTDTQYF. The CDR3 region has the DNA TGTGCCTTCAGTCCCGGGACTTGGTTTTCTAGCACAGATACGCAGTATTTT.

This clonotype has ten or more counts. The rearrangement uses TRBV29-1 and TRBJ2-1; D is perhaps TRBD2 (5 bases). CDR1 is SQVTM and CDR2 is ANQGSEA in the germline V gene. The CDR3 has 13 residues. Trimming shortened V by 7 bases and J by 8 bases, and 18 bases separated the two germline ends. Written as DNA, the CDR3 is TGCAGCGCCGAAGTGGAGGCCCATGATGAGCAGTTCTTC. Translating gives CSAEVEAHDEQFF.

This clonotype was found a few times. The CDR3 region has the DNA TGTGCCAGCAGTGAATATGGGGTCCCAGATACGCAGTATTTT. Translated: CASSEYGVPDTQYF. This chain connects TRBV25-1 to TRBJ2-3, with no clear D. The CDR3 is 14 residues long. With 0 bases removed from V and 4 bases from J, the gap between germline ends came to 8 bases. Germline V gene lookup returns CDR1 MGHDK and CDR2 SYGVNS.

This clonotype has a handful of counts. V and J are TRBV6-1 and TRBJ2-5, with 10 bases lining up with TRBD2. The CDR3 has 14 residues. Germline V gene sequence: CDR1 MNHNS, CDR2 SASEGT. The V segment lost 9 bases and the J segment 5 bases; nucleotides outside the gene matches: 9. This CDR3 is CARSGGAVGETQYF. The CDR3 bases are TGTGCCAGGAGCGGGGGGGCAGTAGGGGAGACCCAGTACTTC.

V gene TRBV9 combines with J gene TRBJ2-5; 7 bases match TRBD1. The V segment lost 4 bases and the J segment 2 bases; nucleotides outside the gene matches: 8. Per the germline V gene, CDR1 is SGDLS and CDR2 is YYNGEE. The CDR3 has 15 amino acids. The CDR3 nucleotides read TGTGCCAGCAGCTTAAGACAGGGATGGCAAGAGACCCAGTACTTC. This sequence encodes CASSLRQGWQETQYF.

This clonotype was picked up many times. The V gene is TRBV20-1, the J gene TRBJ2-7; D may be TRBD2 (5 bases). The CDR3 is 12 amino acids. Trimming pared 3 bases from V and 5 bases from J, leaving 11 bases between. Germline CDR1 reads DFQATT; CDR2 reads SNEGSKA (reference sequence). This CDR3 reads CSARSLGDEQYF. CDR3 coding DNA: TGCAGTGCTAGGTCCCTCGGGGACGAGCAGTACTTC.

This clonotype has only a few counts. The CDR3 DNA is TGCAGTGCTAGAGATACCCTCGATTGGGGGGCCGGGACACCCCTCCACTTT. It is translated as CSARDTLDWGAGTPLHF. The V gene is TRBV20-1, the J gene TRBJ1-6; D may be TRBD1 (6 bases). This CDR3 has 17 residues. V was clipped by 0 bases and J by 11 bases, with 23 bases between them. The germline V gene encodes CDR1 DFQATT and CDR2 SNEGSKA (reference sequence).

This clonotype was found many times. The chain recombines TRBV6-2 or TRBV6-3 with TRBJ1-6; D call uncertain. V lost 6 bases and J lost 7, with 13 bases in between. The V gene's germline CDR1 is MNHEY and CDR2 SVGEGT. The CDR3 is made up of 14 amino acids. Here the CDR3 reads CASSLGPPNSPLHF. CDR3 nucleotides: TGTGCCAGCAGCCTAGGACCGCCAAATTCACCCCTCCACTTT.

V usage is TRBV20-1 and J usage is TRBJ2-5, with D hard to call. The CDR3 covers 12 residues. Trimming pared 5 bases from V and 5 bases from J, leaving 12 bases between. Germline V gene lookup returns CDR1 DFQATT and CDR2 SNEGSKA (reference sequence). CDR3 sequence: CSAGPGAETQYF. In nucleotides, the CDR3 is TGCAGTGCTGGGCCCGGAGCCGAGACCCAGTACTTC.

The J gene is TRBJ2-1, the V gene TRBV10-3; 11 positions match TRBD2. The V segment lost 4 bases and the J segment 0 bases; nucleotides outside the gene matches: 8. CDR1 is ENHRY and CDR2 is SYGVKD in the germline V gene. The CDR3 totals 18 residues. The CDR3 protein is CAISVASGGPSSYNEQFF. The DNA for the CDR3 is TGTGCCATCAGTGTAGCTAGCGGGGGGCCAAGCTCCTACAATGAGCAGTTCTTC.

This sequence joins TRBV20-1 and TRBJ2-2; D might be TRBD1 (5 bases). V was shortened by 0 bases and J by 6 bases, with 8 bases between the two germline ends. Looked up from germline, CDR1 is DFQATT and CDR2 is SNEGSKA (reference sequence). The CDR3 has 13 residues. The CDR3 loop is CSARDLRAGELFF. The CDR3 bases are TGCAGTGCTAGAGATCTCAGGGCCGGGGAGCTGTTTTTT.

There are many counts of this clonotype. The chain joins TRBV4-1 to TRBJ2-1; D remains ambiguous. V was cut by 1 base and J by 0 bases, with 10 bases left in between. The length of the CDR3 is 16 residues. Germline V gene data show CDR1 as MGHRA and CDR2 as YSYEKL. CDR3 residues: CASSQGSQSSYNEQFF. The CDR3 nucleotides read TGCGCCAGCAGCCAAGGAAGTCAGAGCTCCTACAATGAGCAGTTCTTC.

This clonotype was seen at least ten times. As DNA, the CDR3 is TGTGCCAGCAGTGACCTTAGGTCGGAGTCGCAGTATTTT. Translated, it gives CASSDLRSESQYF. This rearrangement joins TRBV6-4 to TRBJ2-3; D remains ambiguous. This CDR3 spans 13 amino acids. Germline V gives CDR1 MRHNA, CDR2 SNTAGT. Deletions cut 2 bases from V and 10 bases from J, with 13 bases between.

Many counts were recorded for this clonotype. This sequence joins TRBV28 and TRBJ1-1; D gene uncertain. Germline V gene lookup returns CDR1 MDHEN and CDR2 SYDVKM. The CDR3 is 11 amino acids. Trimming took 7 bases from V and 2 from J, leaving 5 bases between them. The CDR3 reads CASTGNTEAFF. CDR3 nucleotide sequence: TGTGCCAGCACCGGTAACACTGAAGCTTTCTTT.

The sample holds many counts of this clonotype. The chain uses TRBV12-5 and TRBJ1-2; no definite D call. Germline V gene lookup returns CDR1 LGHNT and CDR2 FRNRAP. V lost 6 bases, J lost 2 bases, and 10 bases lay in between. The CDR3 is made up of 13 amino acids. CDR3 region: CASGPTKNYGYTF. Here the CDR3 DNA reads TGTGCTAGTGGCCCTACAAAAAACTATGGCTACACCTTC. Complete variable domain (other parts from reference TRBV12-5 and TRBJ1-2): DARVTQTPRHKVTEMGQEVTMRCQPILGHNTVFWYRQTMMQGLELLAYFRNRAPLDDSGMPKDRFSAEMPDATLATLKIQPSEPRDSAVYFCASGPTKNYGYTFGSGTRLTVV.

V gene TRBV18 combines with J gene TRBJ1-2; 8 bases agree with TRBD1. From germline, CDR1 is KGHSH and CDR2 LQKENI. V was pared by 6 bases and J by 3 bases, with 3 bases of the junction left unmatched. The CDR3 has 13 residues. CDR3 sequence reads: CASSEDRDYGYTF. The CDR3 DNA sequence: TGTGCCAGCTCGGAGGACAGGGACTATGGCTACACCTTC.

The rearrangement links TRBV3-1 to TRBJ2-7; a possible D gene is TRBD1 (5 bases). V was cut by 2 bases and J by 0 bases, with 8 bases left in between. This CDR3 is built from 14 residues. In germline, CDR1 is LGHDT, CDR2 YNNKEL (reference sequence). This CDR3 is CASSQPDTSYEQYF. The CDR3 nucleotides are TGTGCCAGCAGCCAACCGGACACCTCCTACGAGCAGTACTTC.

The chain uses TRBV5-5 and TRBJ2-7; D unclear. From germline, CDR1 is SGHKS and CDR2 YYEKEE (reference sequence). The V and J ends lost 0 bases and 4 bases respectively, with 17 bases between them. The CDR3 has 16 amino acids. In DNA, the CDR3 is TGTGCCAGCAGCTTGGCCCTGGCCCTAGGAACATACGAGCAGTACTTC. Encoded protein: CASSLALALGTYEQYF. Looking up the rest from reference TRBV5-5 and TRBJ2-7 gives the full variable domain: DAGVTQSPTHLIKTRGQQVTLRCSPISGHKSVSWYQQVLGQGPQFIFQYYEKEERGRGNFPDRFSARQFPNYSSELNVNALLLGDSALYLCASSLALALGTYEQYFGPGTRLTVT.

The chain employs TRBV20-1 and TRBJ2-5; D gene uncertain. V shed 4 bases and J shed 0 bases, with 9 bases lying between them. Per germline, CDR1 DFQATT and CDR2 SNEGSKA (reference sequence). CDR3 size: 13 residues. The CDR3 sequence: CSAMAQYQETQYF. The CDR3, as DNA: TGCAGTGCTATGGCACAGTACCAAGAGACCCAGTACTTC.

V is TRBV23-1 and J is TRBJ2-7, with D unresolved. TRBV23-1 is annotated as an ORF whose role is uncertain. V was trimmed by 3 bases and J by 2 bases, leaving 14 bases between them. This CDR3 spans 15 amino acids. CDR3 DNA sequence: TGCGCCAGCAGTCATGTGAGGTGGTTGACCTACGAGCAGTACTTC. This encodes CASSHVRWLTYEQYF.